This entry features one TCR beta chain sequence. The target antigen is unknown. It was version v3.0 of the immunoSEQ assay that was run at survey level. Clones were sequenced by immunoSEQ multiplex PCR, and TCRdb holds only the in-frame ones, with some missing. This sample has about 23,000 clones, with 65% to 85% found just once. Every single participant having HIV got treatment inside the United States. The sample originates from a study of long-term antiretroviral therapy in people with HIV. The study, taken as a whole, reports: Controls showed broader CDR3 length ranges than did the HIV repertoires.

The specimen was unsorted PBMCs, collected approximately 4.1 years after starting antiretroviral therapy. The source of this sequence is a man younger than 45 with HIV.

The CDR3 reads CASSLDRGSLYGYTF. The DNA for the CDR3 is TGTGCCAGCAGCCTAGACAGGGGGTCGCTCTATGGCTACACCTTC. The V call is TRBV9, the J call TRBJ1-2; 9 nucleotides align to TRBD1. Unmatched junction bases numbered 8, after V lost 4 bases and J lost 4 bases. The CDR3 sequence is 15 residues long. Germline CDR1 SGDLS, CDR2 YYNGEE.